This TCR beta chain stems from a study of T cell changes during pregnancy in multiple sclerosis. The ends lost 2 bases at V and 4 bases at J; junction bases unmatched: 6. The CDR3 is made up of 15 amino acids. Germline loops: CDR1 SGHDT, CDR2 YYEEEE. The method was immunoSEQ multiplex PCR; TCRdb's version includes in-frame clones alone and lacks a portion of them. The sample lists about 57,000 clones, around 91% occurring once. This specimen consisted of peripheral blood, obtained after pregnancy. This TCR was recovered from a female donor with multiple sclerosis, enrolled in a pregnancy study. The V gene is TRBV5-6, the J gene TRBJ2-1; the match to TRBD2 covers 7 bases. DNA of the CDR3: TGTGCCAGCAGCTTAGGGGCGGGGGTGTACAATGAGCAGTTCTTC. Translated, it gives CASSLGAGVYNEQFF.